The 20 T cell receptor beta chains given below trace back to one sample, sequenced in a study of blood T cells in healthy people across ages. Through a sample-barcoded 5' primer and a J-beta primer mix, a second PCR was run for roughly 6 to 12 cycles. TCRdb independently ran MiXCR on the 5' RACE reads; one entry per CDR3 protein. The sample has 600,000 to 800,000 distinct CDR3 sequences; roughly 21% are singletons. The sample comprised blood. Every receptor here comes from a man between 65 and 79 years old in good health.

The chain recombines TRBV9 with TRBJ1-1; D is ambiguous. CDR1 SGDLS and CDR2 YYNGEE come from the germline V gene. Deletions cut 0 bases from V and 2 bases from J, with 8 bases between. The CDR3 loop spans 14 amino acids. CDR3 in amino acids: CASSVGEVNTEAFF. DNA for the CDR3: TGTGCCAGCAGCGTAGGGGAGGTCAACACTGAAGCTTTCTTT. The whole variable domain, filled in from reference TRBV9 and TRBJ1-1, reads DSGVTQTPKHLITATGQRVTLRCSPRSGDLSVYWYQQSLDQGLQFLIQYYNGEERAKGNILERFSAQQFPDLHSELNLSSLELGDSALYFCASSVGEVNTEAFFGQGTRLTVV.

In this sample, this clonotype turned up a few times. The genes are TRBV9 and TRBJ2-1; D not certain. CDR1 is SGDLS, CDR2 YYNGEE, per germline. The CDR3 is 15 residues long. Trimming removed 4 bases from V and 1 base from J, with 12 bases in between. CDR3 in amino acids: CASSPHRGSYNEQFF. DNA for the CDR3: TGTGCCAGCAGCCCGCATCGTGGGTCCTACAATGAGCAGTTCTTC.

Only a few counts were recorded for this clonotype. The chain carries TRBV3-1 and TRBJ1-6; D is possibly TRBD1 (6 bases). There are 11 residues in the CDR3. Germline loops: CDR1 LGHDT, CDR2 YNNKEL (reference sequence). Between the trimmed V and J ends, which lost 1 base and 14 bases, there was a span of 6 bases. The CDR3 coding sequence is TGTGCCAGCAGCCAAGGACAGGCCCTCCACTTT. Translated: CASSQGQALHF.

The chain couples TRBV6-5 to TRBJ2-7; no clear D gene. Deletions cut 7 bases from V and 3 bases from J, with 13 bases between. Germline V gene sequence: CDR1 MNHEY, CDR2 SVGAGI. This CDR3 is built from 13 residues. CDR3 sequence reads: CASTPGKDYEQYF. The CDR3 DNA sequence: TGTGCCAGCACCCCAGGAAAAGACTACGAGCAGTACTTC.

The J gene is TRBJ2-3, the V gene TRBV5-6, with 14 bases fitting TRBD2. The ends lost 4 bases at V and 1 base at J; junction bases unmatched: 5. This CDR3 has 17 amino acids. Germline V gives CDR1 SGHDT, CDR2 YYEEEE. The CDR3 region is CASSVTSGGAGTDTQYF. CDR3 in DNA: TGTGCCAGCAGCGTGACTAGCGGGGGGGCCGGCACAGATACGCAGTATTTT.

The chain couples TRBV6-1 to TRBJ1-2, with 8 bases fitting TRBD1. The CDR3 covers 15 residues. Trimming took 3 bases from V and 8 from J; bases not matched to a gene: 11. CDR1 is MNHNS, CDR2 SASEGT, per germline. The CDR3, as DNA: TGTGCCAGCAGTGAGGGGGACAGGCGCGGCCGGGGCTACACCTTC. Translating gives CASSEGDRRGRGYTF.

This clonotype has only a few counts. The V gene is TRBV29-1, the J gene TRBJ1-2; the D gene is possibly TRBD1 (6 bases). The V end lost 7 bases, the J end lost 4 bases, and 19 bases lay between the germline ends. Germline CDR1 and CDR2: SQVTM and ANQGSEA. This CDR3 has 14 amino acids. The CDR3 here is CSADPGAGAYGYTF. The CDR3, as DNA: TGCAGCGCCGATCCCGGCGCAGGGGCCTATGGCTACACCTTC.

This clonotype was counted between two and nine times. The CDR3 sequence is CSASLRGLYEQYF. CDR3 bases: TGCAGTGCTAGTCTAAGGGGACTCTACGAGCAGTACTTC. The chain links TRBV20-1 to TRBJ2-7, with D maybe TRBD2 (6 bases). The CDR3 consists of 13 residues. V was cut by 3 bases and J by 3 bases, with 12 bases left in between. Germline lookup yields CDR1 DFQATT and CDR2 SNEGSKA (reference sequence).

The CDR3 DNA follows: TGCGCCAGCAGCCCGTACAGGTCTTCGGGCACCGGGGAGCTGTTTTTT. Protein: CASSPYRSSGTGELFF. The chain couples TRBV4-1 to TRBJ2-2; D may be TRBD1 (5 bases). The V end was cut by 4 bases, the J end by 4 bases, with 16 bases between. The CDR3 contains 16 residues. The V gene's germline CDR1 is MGHRA and CDR2 YSYEKL.

This clonotype was seen a handful of times. The chain employs TRBV3-1 and TRBJ2-3, with 13 bases matching TRBD2. V gave up 4 bases and J gave up 4 bases; unmatched junction bases: 2. Germline V gene sequence: CDR1 LGHDT, CDR2 YNNKEL (reference sequence). CDR3 length equals 15 residues. The DNA of the CDR3 is TGTGCCAGCAGCCGACTAGCGGGAGGATCAGATACGCAGTATTTT. Translated: CASSRLAGGSDTQYF.

This clonotype was found a few times. This chain joins TRBV4-1 and TRBJ2-1; possibly TRBD1 or TRBD2 for D (5 bases each). With 0 bases removed from V and 4 bases from J, the gap between germline ends came to 25 bases. Germline values: CDR1 MGHRA, CDR2 YSYEKL. The CDR3 contains 20 residues. The CDR3 loop reads CASSQDGPPFRGEVYNEQFF. The CDR3 DNA reads as TGCGCCAGCAGCCAAGATGGACCCCCTTTTAGAGGGGAAGTGTACAATGAGCAGTTCTTC.

The rearrangement joins TRBV5-1 to TRBJ2-3, with 8 bases aligning to TRBD2. This CDR3 region has 17 residues. V shed 3 bases and J 1 base; nucleotides not matched to a gene: 10. Germline V gene sequence: CDR1 SGHRS, CDR2 YFSETQ. The CDR3 region has the DNA TGCGCCAGCAGCTGGGGACTAGGGGCCGATGGCACAGATACGCAGTATTTT. Translated, it gives CASSWGLGADGTDTQYF.

The chain employs TRBV6-5 and TRBJ2-3; D might be TRBD2 (5 bases). The CDR3 runs 14 residues. V was trimmed by 5 bases and J by 6 bases, leaving 15 bases between them. Germline values: CDR1 MNHEY, CDR2 SVGAGI. This CDR3 is CASSPGLSSDTQYF. CDR3 DNA sequence: TGTGCCAGCAGTCCAGGACTGAGCAGCGATACGCAGTATTTT.

The table lists this clonotype with many counts. V and J are TRBV4-3 and TRBJ2-7; weak D call: TRBD1 (6 bases). With 0 bases removed from V and 4 bases from J, the gap between germline ends came to 13 bases. CDR1 is LGHNA and CDR2 is YSLEER in the germline V gene. The CDR3 runs 15 residues. The CDR3 region is CASSQDGTGWYEQYF. The CDR3 DNA reads as TGCGCCAGCAGCCAAGATGGTACAGGGTGGTACGAGCAGTACTTC.

As DNA, the CDR3 is TGTGCCAGCAGCTTGCGTGGACTAGCGGGAGACACGAACACCGGGGAGCTGTTTTTT. It is translated as CASSLRGLAGDTNTGELFF. V and J are TRBV5-5 and TRBJ2-2; 13 nucleotides align to TRBD2. The trim removed 1 base at V and 0 bases at J, leaving 6 bases unmatched. The CDR3 loop spans 19 amino acids. Per germline, CDR1 SGHKS and CDR2 YYEKEE (reference sequence).

This sequence joins TRBV7-3 and TRBJ1-1; possibly TRBD1 for D (5 bases). The germline gives CDR1 SGHTA, CDR2 FQGTGA. The CDR3 loop spans 18 amino acids. The V end lost 2 bases, the J end lost 2 bases, and 21 bases lay between the germline ends. CDR3 sequence (DNA): TGTGCCAGCAGCTTACGTGACAGTTCCTACTCCTTAAACACTGAAGCTTTCTTT. Translation: CASSLRDSSYSLNTEAFF.

J is TRBJ2-3 and V is TRBV29-1; D gene unclear. Trimming shortened V by 3 bases and J by 0 bases, and 4 bases separated the two germline ends. Germline CDR1 SQVTM, CDR2 ANQGSEA. The CDR3 loop spans 12 amino acids. The CDR3 DNA reads as TGCAGCGTTGAGACTAGCACAGATACGCAGTATTTT. It codes for CSVETSTDTQYF.

This clonotype showed up just once. The chain combines TRBV3-1 with TRBJ2-5, with a tentative D call TRBD2 (5 bases). The assigned J gene may be wrong: the sequence end matches TRBJ2-1 better. There are 15 residues in the CDR3. Germline values: CDR1 LGHDT, CDR2 YNNKEL (reference sequence). The CDR3 loop reads CASSQDTRRINEQFF. The CDR3 coding sequence is TGTGCCAGCAGCCAAGATACTCGGAGGATCAATGAGCAGTTCTTC.

This clonotype was seen repeatedly, ten times or more. V gene TRBV29-1 combines with J gene TRBJ2-7, with TRBD2 identical over 10 bases. This CDR3 region has 13 residues. Germline V gives CDR1 SQVTM, CDR2 ANQGSEA. With 3 bases clipped from V and 5 bases from J, the junction kept 4 bases outside the gene matches. In DNA form, the CDR3 reads TGCAGCGTTGACGGGACTAGCGTTCACGAGCAGTACTTC. It yields the protein CSVDGTSVHEQYF.

This clonotype was detected a few times. This chain links TRBV5-1 with TRBJ2-5; unclear D gene. Germline assignment: CDR1 SGHRS and CDR2 YFSETQ. Trimming left V 2 bases short and J 2 bases short, with 10 bases between. The CDR3 sequence is 14 residues long. The CDR3 reads CASSLVHAQETQYF. CDR3 nucleotide sequence: TGCGCCAGCAGCTTAGTCCACGCGCAAGAGACCCAGTACTTC.